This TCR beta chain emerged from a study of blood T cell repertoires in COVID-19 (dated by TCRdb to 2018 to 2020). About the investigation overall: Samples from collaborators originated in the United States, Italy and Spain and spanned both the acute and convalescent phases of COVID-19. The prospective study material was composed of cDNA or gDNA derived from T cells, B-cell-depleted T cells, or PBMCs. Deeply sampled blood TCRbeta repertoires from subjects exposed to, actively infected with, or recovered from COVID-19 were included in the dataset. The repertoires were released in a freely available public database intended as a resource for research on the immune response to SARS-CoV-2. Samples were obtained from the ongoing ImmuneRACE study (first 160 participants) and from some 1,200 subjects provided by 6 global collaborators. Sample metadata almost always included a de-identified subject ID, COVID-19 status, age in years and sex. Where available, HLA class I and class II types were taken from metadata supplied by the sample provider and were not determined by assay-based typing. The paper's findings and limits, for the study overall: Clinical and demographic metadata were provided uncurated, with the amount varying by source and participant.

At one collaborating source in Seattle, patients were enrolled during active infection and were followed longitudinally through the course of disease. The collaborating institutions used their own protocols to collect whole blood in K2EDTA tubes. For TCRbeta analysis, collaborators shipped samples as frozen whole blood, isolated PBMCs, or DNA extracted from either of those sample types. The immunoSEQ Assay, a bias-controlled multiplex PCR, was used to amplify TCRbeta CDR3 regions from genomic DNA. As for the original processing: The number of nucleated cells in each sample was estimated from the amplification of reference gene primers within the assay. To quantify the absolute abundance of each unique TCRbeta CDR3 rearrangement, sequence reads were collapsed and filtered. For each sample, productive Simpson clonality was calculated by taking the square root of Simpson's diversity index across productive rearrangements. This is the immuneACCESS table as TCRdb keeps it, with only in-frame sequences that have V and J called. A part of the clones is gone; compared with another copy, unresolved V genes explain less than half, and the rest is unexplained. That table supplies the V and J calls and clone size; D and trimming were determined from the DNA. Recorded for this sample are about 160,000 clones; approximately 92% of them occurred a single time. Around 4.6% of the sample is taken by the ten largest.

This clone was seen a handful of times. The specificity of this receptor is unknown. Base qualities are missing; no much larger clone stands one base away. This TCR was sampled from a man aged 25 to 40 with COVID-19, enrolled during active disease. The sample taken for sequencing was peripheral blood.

The DNA is TGTGCCAGCTCACCCGGACAGGTTCTCACTGAAGCTTTCTTT. Translated, this gives CASSPGQVLTEAFF. The V and J segments used are TRBV18 and TRBJ1-1, and TRBD1 aligns with 7 junction nucleotides. V is pruned by 3 bases and J by 4 bases, leaving 5 bases of the junction without a gene match. CDR1 and CDR2 were assigned from the germline V gene as KGHSH and LQKENI. From its cysteine to its phenylalanine, the CDR3 spans 14 amino acids. The retained sequence is limited to the CDR3, 42 bases, with the frame set at the first base.